These 15 T cell receptor beta chains originate from one sample sequenced in a study of identifying expanded T cells in peripheral blood. TCRdb's copy holds only in-frame clones and misses some; the assay was immunoSEQ multiplex PCR. This table has under 150,000 clones, about four fifths appearing once. Sequencing was performed on blood. The source is a person aged 18-69 years in good health.

The chain employs TRBV6-6 and TRBJ1-1; TRBD1 aligns across 7 bases. The CDR3 totals 14 residues. CDR1 MNHNY and CDR2 SVGAGI come from the germline V gene (reference sequence). The trim removed 4 bases at V and 7 bases at J, leaving 9 bases unmatched. The CDR3 is CASSLTGTELEAFF. Here the CDR3 DNA reads TGTGCCAGCAGTTTGACAGGGACAGAACTTGAAGCTTTCTTT.

V is TRBV7-2 and J is TRBJ2-3; D not resolved. Germline V gives CDR1 SGHTA, CDR2 FQGNSA. Deletions cut 4 bases from V and 2 bases from J, with 7 bases between. This CDR3 has 13 amino acids. CDR3 loop: CASSSSYTDTQYF. The CDR3 DNA sequence: TGTGCCAGCAGCTCATCTTACACAGATACGCAGTATTTT.

V is TRBV2 and J is TRBJ1-3; D is unclear. The CDR3 is made up of 14 amino acids. The germline gives CDR1 SNHLY, CDR2 FYNNEI. Trimming removed 9 bases from V and 0 bases from J, with 12 bases in between. The CDR3 here is CARAVRNSGNTIYF. In DNA form, the CDR3 reads TGTGCCAGGGCGGTGCGGAACTCTGGAAACACCATATATTTT.

The gene calls are TRBV11-2 and TRBJ2-7; 13 bases are a match to TRBD2. Germline assignment: CDR1 SGHAT and CDR2 FQNNGV. V shed 6 bases and J 7 bases; nucleotides not matched to a gene: 9. The CDR3 spans 15 residues. The DNA for the CDR3 is TGTGCCAGCAGGCCGCCGGGACTAGCGGGACGGGAGCAGTACTTC. The encoded protein is CASRPPGLAGREQYF.

The genes are TRBV2 and TRBJ2-2; D assignment may be TRBD1 or TRBD2 (5 bases each). The V gene lost 8 bases and the J gene lost 1 base, with 14 bases spanning the gap. This CDR3 is 15 amino acids long. Germline V gives CDR1 SNHLY, CDR2 FYNNEI. The CDR3 region is CASCRGEGNTGELFF. The CDR3 nucleotides are TGTGCCAGCTGTCGAGGGGAAGGGAACACCGGGGAGCTGTTTTTT. Based on the CDR3 plus reference TRBV2 and TRBJ2-2, the full variable domain is EPEVTQTPSHQVTQMGQEVILRCVPISNHLYFYWYRQILGQKVEFLVSFYNNEISEKSEIFDDQFSVERPDGSNFTLKIRSTKLEDSAMYFCASCRGEGNTGELFFGEGSRLTVL.

This rearrangement joins TRBV19 to TRBJ2-3; no clear D gene. This CDR3 is built from 16 residues. Deletions cut 3 bases from V and 0 bases from J, with 13 bases between. Germline V CDR1 and CDR2: LNHDA, SQIVND (reference sequence). The CDR3 nucleotides read TGTGCCAGTAGTATTTTTATTTCGACTAGCACAGATACGCAGTATTTT. Amino acid sequence: CASSIFISTSTDTQYF.

This clone came up a few times. The V call is TRBV7-9, the J call TRBJ1-5; D remains ambiguous. The CDR3 extends over 14 amino acids. V dropped 5 bases and J dropped 2 bases, with 10 bases sitting between them. Looked up from germline, CDR1 is SEHNR and CDR2 is FQNEAQ (reference sequence). CDR3 in DNA: TGTGCCAGCAGCCGCGTTGGGGGCAATCAGCCCCAGCATTTT. Encoded protein: CASSRVGGNQPQHF.

This rearrangement joins TRBV27 to TRBJ1-3, with D uncertain. CDR3 size: 12 residues. V lost 5 bases and J lost 6, with 8 bases in between. Germline values: CDR1 MNHEY, CDR2 SMNVEV (reference sequence). CDR3 in amino acids: CASSPFPNTIYF. For the CDR3, the DNA is TGTGCCAGCAGTCCCTTTCCAAACACCATATATTTT.

The chain uses TRBV5-1 and TRBJ2-5, with unresolved D. This CDR3 is built from 14 residues. Germline-derived CDR1 and CDR2 are SGHRS and YFSETQ. Trimming removed 1 base at V and 1 base at J, with 8 bases between. This chain's CDR3 is CASSLLGPQETQYF. CDR3 DNA: TGCGCCAGCAGCTTGTTGGGCCCCCAAGAGACCCAGTACTTC.

The rearrangement uses TRBV30 and TRBJ1-2, with unresolved D. The CDR3 has 12 residues. The V gene lost 1 base and the J gene lost 4 bases, with 7 bases spanning the gap. Looked up from germline, CDR1 is GTSNPN and CDR2 is SVGIG (reference sequence). The CDR3 protein is CAWSGSAYGYTF. The CDR3 DNA sequence: TGTGCCTGGAGTGGGAGTGCCTATGGCTACACCTTC.

The chain couples TRBV18 to TRBJ1-1, with a weak D call TRBD1 (5 bases). Trimming pared 4 bases from V and 0 bases from J, leaving 9 bases between. The CDR3 is 14 residues long. CDR1 is KGHSH, CDR2 LQKENI, per germline. The CDR3 DNA is TGTGCCAGCTCACTCCAGGGAATGAACACTGAAGCTTTCTTT. Its translation is CASSLQGMNTEAFF.

V usage is TRBV27 and J usage is TRBJ2-5; tentatively, D is TRBD1 (6 bases). Trimming cost V 5 bases and J 3 bases, with 19 bases left between them. The CDR3 contains 16 residues. The germline V gene encodes CDR1 MNHEY and CDR2 SMNVEV (reference sequence). The CDR3 DNA reads as TGTGCCAGCAGTCCGGGTCGGGACACCCTAAAAGAGACCCAGTACTTC. It yields the protein CASSPGRDTLKETQYF.

The CDR3 DNA sequence: TGTGCCAGTAGTCCCGGGGACATACAAGAGACCCAGTACTTC. Translating gives CASSPGDIQETQYF. The rearrangement links TRBV19 to TRBJ2-5; D is perhaps TRBD1 (6 bases). The germline V gene encodes CDR1 LNHDA and CDR2 SQIVND (reference sequence). This CDR3 region has 14 residues. V lost 5 bases and J lost 2, with 12 bases in between.

The chain employs TRBV5-8 and TRBJ2-7, with a weak D call TRBD1 (6 bases). Trimming shortened V by 4 bases and J by 4 bases, and 15 bases separated the two germline ends. In germline, CDR1 is SGHTS, CDR2 YDEGEE. CDR3 size: 14 residues. In DNA form, the CDR3 reads TGTGCCAGCAGCCGGACCCTCACAGGGTACGAGCAGTACTTC. This gives the protein CASSRTLTGYEQYF.

The CDR3 sequence is CASRPQLGVQETQYF. The CDR3 DNA reads TGCGCCAGCAGACCGCAACTAGGAGTTCAGGAGACCCAGTACTTC. The chain recombines TRBV5-1 with TRBJ2-5; perhaps TRBD2 as D (5 bases). The germline V gene encodes CDR1 SGHRS and CDR2 YFSETQ. The CDR3 has 15 residues. Deletions cut 5 bases from V and 5 bases from J, with 19 bases between.